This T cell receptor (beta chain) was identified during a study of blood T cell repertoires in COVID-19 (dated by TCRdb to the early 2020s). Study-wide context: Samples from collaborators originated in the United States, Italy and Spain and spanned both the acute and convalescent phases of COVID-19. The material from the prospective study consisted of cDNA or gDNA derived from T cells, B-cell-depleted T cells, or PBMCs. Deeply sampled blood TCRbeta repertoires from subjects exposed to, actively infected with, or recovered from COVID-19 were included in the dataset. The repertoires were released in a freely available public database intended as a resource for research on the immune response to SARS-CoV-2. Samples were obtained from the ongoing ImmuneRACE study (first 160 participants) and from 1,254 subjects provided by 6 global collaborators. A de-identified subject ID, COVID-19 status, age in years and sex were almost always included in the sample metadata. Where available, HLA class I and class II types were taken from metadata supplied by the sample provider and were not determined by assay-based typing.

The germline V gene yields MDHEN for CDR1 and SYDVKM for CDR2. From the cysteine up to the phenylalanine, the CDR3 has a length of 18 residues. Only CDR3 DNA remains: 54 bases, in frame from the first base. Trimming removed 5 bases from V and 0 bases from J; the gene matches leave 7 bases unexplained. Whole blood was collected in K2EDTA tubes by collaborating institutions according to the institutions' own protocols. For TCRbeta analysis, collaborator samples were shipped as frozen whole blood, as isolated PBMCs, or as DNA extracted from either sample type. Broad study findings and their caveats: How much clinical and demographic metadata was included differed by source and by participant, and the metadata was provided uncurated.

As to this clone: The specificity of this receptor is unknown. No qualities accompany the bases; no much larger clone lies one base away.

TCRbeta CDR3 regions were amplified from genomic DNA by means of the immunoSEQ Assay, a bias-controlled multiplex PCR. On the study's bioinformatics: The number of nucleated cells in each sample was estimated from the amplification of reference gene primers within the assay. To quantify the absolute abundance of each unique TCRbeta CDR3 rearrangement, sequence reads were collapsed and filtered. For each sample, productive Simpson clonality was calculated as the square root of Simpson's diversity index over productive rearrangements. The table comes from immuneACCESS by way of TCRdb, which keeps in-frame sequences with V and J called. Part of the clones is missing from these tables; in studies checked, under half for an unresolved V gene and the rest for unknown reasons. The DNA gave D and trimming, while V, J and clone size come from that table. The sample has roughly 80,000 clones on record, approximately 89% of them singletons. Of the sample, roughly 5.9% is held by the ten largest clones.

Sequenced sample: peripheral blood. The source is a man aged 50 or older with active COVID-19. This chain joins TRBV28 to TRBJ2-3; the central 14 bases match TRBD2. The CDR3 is CASSPGTSGGRSTDTQYF. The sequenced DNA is TGTGCCAGCAGTCCAGGGACTAGCGGGGGCCGAAGCACAGATACGCAGTATTTT.